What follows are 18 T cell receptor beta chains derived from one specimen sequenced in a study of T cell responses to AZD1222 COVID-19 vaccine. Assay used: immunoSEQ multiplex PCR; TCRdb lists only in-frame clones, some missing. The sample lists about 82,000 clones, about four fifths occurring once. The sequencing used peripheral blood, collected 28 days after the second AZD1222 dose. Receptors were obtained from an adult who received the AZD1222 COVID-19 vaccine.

CDR3 amino acids: CAWSVLPNTEAFF. The CDR3 coding sequence is TGTGCCTGGAGTGTGTTACCGAACACTGAAGCTTTCTTT. The chain joins TRBV30 to TRBJ1-1; the D is unclear. The germline CDR1 and CDR2 sequences are GTSNPN and SVGIG (reference sequence). The V and J ends lost 0 bases and 1 base respectively, with 6 bases between them. The CDR3 is 13 residues long.

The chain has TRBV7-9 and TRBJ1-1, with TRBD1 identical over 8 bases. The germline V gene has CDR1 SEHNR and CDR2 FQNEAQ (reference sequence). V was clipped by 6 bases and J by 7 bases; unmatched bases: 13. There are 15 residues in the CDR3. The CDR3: CASSSGGVSLSEAFF. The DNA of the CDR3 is TGTGCCAGCAGTTCAGGGGGCGTAAGTTTGAGTGAAGCTTTCTTT.

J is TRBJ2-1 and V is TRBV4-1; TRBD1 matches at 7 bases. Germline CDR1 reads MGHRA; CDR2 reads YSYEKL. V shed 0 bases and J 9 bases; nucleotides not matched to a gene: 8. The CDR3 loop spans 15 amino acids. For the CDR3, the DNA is TGCGCCAGCAGCCAAGAGGGGACAGTTTCCTCTGAGCAGTTCTTC. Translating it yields CASSQEGTVSSEQFF.

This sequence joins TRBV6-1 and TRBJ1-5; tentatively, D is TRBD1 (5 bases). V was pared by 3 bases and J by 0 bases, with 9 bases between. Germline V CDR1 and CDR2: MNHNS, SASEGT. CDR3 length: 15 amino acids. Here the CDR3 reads CASSEGVNSNQPQHF. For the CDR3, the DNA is TGTGCCAGCAGTGAGGGGGTCAATAGCAATCAGCCCCAGCATTTT.

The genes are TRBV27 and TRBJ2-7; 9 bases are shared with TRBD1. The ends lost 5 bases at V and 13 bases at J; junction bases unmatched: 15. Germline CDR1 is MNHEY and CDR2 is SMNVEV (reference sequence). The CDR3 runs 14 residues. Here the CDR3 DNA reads TGTGCCAGCAGTCCCGGGACAGGGTTTGGGGAGAAATACTTC. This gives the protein CASSPGTGFGEKYF.

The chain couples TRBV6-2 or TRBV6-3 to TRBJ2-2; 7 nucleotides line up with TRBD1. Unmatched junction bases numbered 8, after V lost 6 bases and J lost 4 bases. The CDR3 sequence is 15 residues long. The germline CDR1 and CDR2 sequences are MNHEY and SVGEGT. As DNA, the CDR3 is TGTGCCAGCAGCCTGACAGGGTCGGGCACCGGGGAGCTGTTTTTT. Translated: CASSLTGSGTGELFF.

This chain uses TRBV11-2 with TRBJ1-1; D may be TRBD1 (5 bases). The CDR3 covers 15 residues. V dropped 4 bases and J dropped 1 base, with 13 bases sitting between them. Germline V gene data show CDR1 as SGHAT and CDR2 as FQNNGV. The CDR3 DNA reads TGTGCCAGCAGCTCCCCAACAGGACCGAACACTGAAGCTTTCTTT. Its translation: CASSSPTGPNTEAFF.

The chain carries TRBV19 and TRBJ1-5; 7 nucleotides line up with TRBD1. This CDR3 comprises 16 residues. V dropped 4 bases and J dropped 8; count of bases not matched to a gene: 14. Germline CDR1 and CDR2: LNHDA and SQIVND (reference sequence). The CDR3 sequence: CASSSLRDSSSKPQHF. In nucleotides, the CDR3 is TGTGCCAGTAGTAGCCTCCGGGACAGTAGTTCAAAGCCCCAGCATTTT.

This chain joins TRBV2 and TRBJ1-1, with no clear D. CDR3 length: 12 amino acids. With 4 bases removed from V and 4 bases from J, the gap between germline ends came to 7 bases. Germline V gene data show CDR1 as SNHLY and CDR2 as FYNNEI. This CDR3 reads CASSGGFTEAFF. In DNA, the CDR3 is TGTGCCAGCAGTGGAGGGTTCACTGAAGCTTTCTTT.

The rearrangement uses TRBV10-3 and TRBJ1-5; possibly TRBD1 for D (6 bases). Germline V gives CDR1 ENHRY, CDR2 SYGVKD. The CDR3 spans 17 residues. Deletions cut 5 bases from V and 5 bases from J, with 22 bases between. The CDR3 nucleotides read TGTGCCATCAGTCCCGGGACACCCCTCCACGGCGATCAGCCCCAGCATTTT. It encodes CAISPGTPLHGDQPQHF.

In DNA, the CDR3 is TGTGCCAGCAGTCCCCTCGGGACAGGGGAATCACCCCTCCACTTT. Translated: CASSPLGTGESPLHF. The chain recombines TRBV28 with TRBJ1-6; 10 bases agree with TRBD1. Germline lookup yields CDR1 MDHEN and CDR2 SYDVKM. J gave up 10 bases and V 5 bases, and 8 bases lay outside the gene matches. This CDR3 has 15 amino acids.

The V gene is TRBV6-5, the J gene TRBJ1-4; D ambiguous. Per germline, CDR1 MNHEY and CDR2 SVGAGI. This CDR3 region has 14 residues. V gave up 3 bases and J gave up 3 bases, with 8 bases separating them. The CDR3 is CASSYGRSNEKLFF. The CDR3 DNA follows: TGTGCCAGCAGTTATGGACGGTCTAATGAAAAACTGTTTTTT.

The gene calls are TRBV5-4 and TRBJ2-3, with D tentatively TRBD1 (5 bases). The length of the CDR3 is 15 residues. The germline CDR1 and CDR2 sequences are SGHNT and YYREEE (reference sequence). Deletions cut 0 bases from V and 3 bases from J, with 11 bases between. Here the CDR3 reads CASSLARGVTDTQYF. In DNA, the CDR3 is TGTGCCAGCAGCTTGGCTAGGGGCGTTACAGATACGCAGTATTTT.

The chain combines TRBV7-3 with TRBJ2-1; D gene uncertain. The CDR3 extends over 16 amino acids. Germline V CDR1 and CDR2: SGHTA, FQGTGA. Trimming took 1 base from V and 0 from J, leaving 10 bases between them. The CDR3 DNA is TGTGCCAGCAGCTTAAATGGTGGGGACTCCTACAATGAGCAGTTCTTC. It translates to CASSLNGGDSYNEQFF.

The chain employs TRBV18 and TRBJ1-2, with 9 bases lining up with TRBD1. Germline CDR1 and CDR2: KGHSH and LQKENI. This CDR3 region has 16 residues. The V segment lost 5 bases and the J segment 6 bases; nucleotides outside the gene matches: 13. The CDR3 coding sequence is TGTGCCAGCTCAAAGGGACAGGGAATTTTAATGGATGGCTACACCTTC. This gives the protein CASSKGQGILMDGYTF.

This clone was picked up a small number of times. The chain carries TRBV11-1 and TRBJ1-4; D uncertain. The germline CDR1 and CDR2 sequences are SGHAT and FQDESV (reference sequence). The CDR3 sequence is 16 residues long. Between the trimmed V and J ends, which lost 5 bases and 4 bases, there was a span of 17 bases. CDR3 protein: CASSVKTSIFNEKLFF. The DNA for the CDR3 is TGTGCCAGCAGCGTAAAAACATCGATATTTAATGAAAAACTGTTTTTT.

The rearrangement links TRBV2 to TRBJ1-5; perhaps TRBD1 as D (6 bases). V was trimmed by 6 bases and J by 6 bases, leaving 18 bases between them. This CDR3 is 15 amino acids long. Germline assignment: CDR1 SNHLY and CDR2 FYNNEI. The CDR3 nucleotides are TGTGCCAGCAGCAAGGGGGGGCCCCTCGGTCAGCCCCAGCATTTT. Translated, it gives CASSKGGPLGQPQHF.

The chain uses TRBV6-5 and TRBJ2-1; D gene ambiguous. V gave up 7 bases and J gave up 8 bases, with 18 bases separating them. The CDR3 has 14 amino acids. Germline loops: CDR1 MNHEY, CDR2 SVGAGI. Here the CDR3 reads CASTIAWVVYEQFF. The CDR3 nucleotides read TGTGCCAGCACAATAGCTTGGGTCGTCTATGAGCAGTTCTTC.